A selection of T cell receptor beta chains follows, all from one sample in a study of blood T cell repertoires in COVID-19. Profiling relied on immunoSEQ multiplex PCR, and the TCRdb table lists in-frame clones only, not all of them. In the table there are about 190,000 clones, roughly 73% of which are singletons. Sequencing was done on a sample of peripheral blood. These receptors were collected from a woman of 80 years or more with active or convalescent COVID-19. Both conserved end residues are part of each CDR3. A D gene is named only where the DNA matches it firmly. Expanded clones get a size class; other rows say once, few or many, or leave the size out.

j_call	v_call	clone_size	d_call	cdr3_aa	cdr3_nt
TRBJ1-1	TRBV4-1	.	.	CASSPVVFPLEPNTEAFF	TGCGCCAGCAGCCCGGTGGTGTTCCCCTTGGAGCCTAACACTGAAGCTTTCTTT
TRBJ1-5	TRBV5-5	.	TRBD1	CASSPDRYSNQPQHF	TGTGCCAGCAGCCCGGACAGGTATAGCAATCAGCCCCAGCATTTT
TRBJ1-2	TRBV7-2	.	.	CASSLVGAIGYTF	TGTGCCAGCAGCTTAGTTGGGGCAATTGGCTACACCTTC
TRBJ2-5	TRBV7-2	.	TRBD1	CASSWSQGAVETQYF	TGTGCCAGCAGCTGGTCACAGGGGGCGGTGGAGACCCAGTACTTC
TRBJ1-2	TRBV4-2	.	TRBD1	CASSQDRQGWGYTF	TGTGCCAGCAGCCAAGATAGACAGGGATGGGGCTACACCTTC
TRBJ2-3	TRBV29-1	.	TRBD1	CSVTGTGGSNTQYF	TGCAGCGTGACCGGGACAGGGGGTTCGAATACGCAGTATTTT
TRBJ2-1	TRBV18	.	TRBD2	CASSPTTSPSGEQFF	TGTGCCAGCTCGCCCACGACTAGCCCGAGCGGTGAGCAGTTCTTC
TRBJ1-1	TRBV10-3	.	.	CAISDRTSTEAFF	TGTGCCATCAGTGATAGGACTAGTACTGAAGCTTTCTTT
TRBJ1-2	TRBV7-2	.	.	CASSLVWGGYGYTF	TGTGCCAGCAGCTTAGTGTGGGGCGGCTATGGCTACACCTTC
TRBJ2-7	TRBV2	once	.	CASSERGSLTYEQYF	TGTGCCAGCAGTGAGAGAGGCAGCCTCACCTACGAGCAGTACTTC
TRBJ1-1	TRBV7-2	.	.	CASSPGGNTEAFF	TGTGCCAGCAGCCCCGGGGGGAACACTGAAGCTTTCTTT
TRBJ2-1	TRBV4-2	.	TRBD2	CASSQVGLAGGNEQFF	TGTGCCAGCAGCCAAGTCGGTCTAGCGGGGGGTAATGAGCAGTTCTTC
TRBJ2-2	TRBV5-4	.	.	CASSLERTRELFF	TGTGCCAGCAGCTTGGAACGGACACGGGAGCTGTTTTTT
TRBJ1-5	TRBV19	.	TRBD1	CAISDRAPGQPQHF	TGTGCCATCTCGGACAGGGCCCCCGGTCAGCCCCAGCATTTT
TRBJ1-2	TRBV2	.	.	CASSLAALANYGYTF	TGTGCCAGCAGCCTAGCCGCGTTAGCTAACTATGGCTACACCTTC
TRBJ1-2	TRBV20-1	.	.	CSASIRFGGYGYTF	TGCAGTGCTAGTATCCGCTTCGGAGGCTATGGCTACACCTTC
TRBJ1-2	TRBV7-9	.	.	CASSPMTGNGYTF	TGTGCCAGCAGCCCAATGACGGGGAATGGCTACACCTTC
TRBJ2-2	TRBV24-1	.	.	CATSDLGEMNPGELFF	TGTGCCACCAGTGATTTGGGGGAGATGAATCCCGGGGAGCTGTTTTTT
TRBJ1-1	TRBV5-1	.	TRBD1	CASRSGGTTEAFF	TGCGCCAGCAGATCAGGGGGGACTACTGAAGCTTTCTTT
TRBJ2-7	TRBV4-3	.	TRBD1	CASSQVRTGYYEQYF	TGCGCCAGCAGCCAAGTGAGGACAGGATACTACGAGCAGTACTTC
TRBJ2-1	TRBV30	few	.	CAWSVLNEQFF	TGTGCCTGGAGTGTACTCAATGAGCAGTTCTTC
TRBJ2-3	TRBV3-1/TRBV3-2	.	.	CASSPSNSASTDTQYF	TGTGCCAGCAGCCCTTCCAACAGTGCTAGCACAGATACGCAGTATTTT
TRBJ2-2	TRBV6-2/TRBV6-3	.	TRBD2	CASSYFGLAGGLNTGELFF	TGTGCCAGCAGTTACTTCGGACTAGCGGGGGGGCTTAACACCGGGGAGCTGTTTTTT
TRBJ1-3	TRBV4-2	.	.	CASSPDLAAGNTIYF	TGTGCCAGCAGCCCCGACCTGGCGGCAGGAAACACCATATATTTT
TRBJ2-2	TRBV27	.	TRBD2	CASSLWLAGRTGELFF	TGTGCCAGCAGTTTATGGCTAGCGGGGCGTACCGGGGAGCTGTTTTTT
TRBJ2-1	TRBV4-3	.	TRBD1	CASSQDGRTGVNEQFF	TGCGCCAGCAGCCAAGATGGAAGGACAGGGGTGAATGAGCAGTTCTTC
TRBJ1-2	TRBV7-9	once	TRBD1	CAGFQGAHGYTF	TGTGCCGGCTTCCAGGGGGCTCATGGCTACACCTTC
TRBJ1-1	TRBV7-8	.	.	CASSLDRNTEAFF	TGTGCCAGCAGCTTGGACAGGAACACTGAAGCTTTCTTT
TRBJ2-5	TRBV10-3	.	TRBD1	CAIKGQGAGEGETQYF	TGTGCCATCAAGGGACAGGGGGCCGGGGAGGGAGAGACCCAGTACTTC
TRBJ1-2	TRBV18	.	TRBD1	CASSPRQGDNYGYTF	TGTGCCAGCTCACCAAGACAGGGGGACAACTATGGCTACACCTTC
TRBJ1-3	TRBV9	.	.	CASSVRGSSGNTIYF	TGTGCCAGCAGCGTACGGGGTAGCTCTGGAAACACCATATATTTT
TRBJ2-7	TRBV4-2	.	TRBD2	CASSQDSSGGSYEQYF	TGTGCCAGCAGCCAAGATTCGAGCGGGGGATCCTACGAGCAGTACTTC
TRBJ1-1	TRBV18	.	.	CASSTDFIPEAFF	TGTGCCAGCTCGACGGACTTTATTCCTGAAGCTTTCTTT
TRBJ2-3	TRBV28	.	.	CASSPGGATGRTDTQYF	TGTGCCAGCAGTCCGGGAGGGGCGACAGGGAGGACAGATACGCAGTATTTT
TRBJ1-3	TRBV4-3	.	.	CASSETGRGNTIYF	TGCGCCAGCAGCGAAACAGGGCGGGGAAACACCATATATTTT
TRBJ2-1	TRBV2	few	.	CASSEGLYNEQFF	TGTGCCAGCAGTGAAGGTCTTTACAATGAGCAGTTCTTC
TRBJ2-7	TRBV27	.	TRBD1	CASSLARGQGEQYF	TGTGCCAGCAGTTTAGCCAGGGGACAGGGCGAGCAGTACTTC
TRBJ1-6	TRBV28	.	.	CASNQPEERSPLHF	TGTGCCAGCAACCAACCCGAGGAGAGGTCACCCCTCCACTTT
TRBJ2-7	TRBV9	.	TRBD1	CASSVGQGIQKQYF	TGTGCCAGCAGCGTAGGACAGGGGATTCAAAAGCAGTACTTC
TRBJ1-6	TRBV19	.	.	CASSIGISYNSPLHF	TGTGCCAGTAGTATCGGGATCTCCTATAATTCACCCCTCCACTTT